This passage covers 17 T cell receptor beta chains from one sample sequenced in a study of read filtering for tumor transcriptome and immune sequencing. The library was built from about 400 ng RNA with molecular barcoded adaptors for alpha/delta and beta/gamma chains. Each CDR3 protein is one row after TCRdb ran MiXCR on the reads. The sample has about 60,000 distinct CDR3 sequences, around 13% seen once; the top ten hold 45%. The sequencing input was a population of CD138-negative cells sorted from bone marrow. These receptors were collected from a donor aged 40 or older with multiple myeloma.

The genes are TRBV20-1 and TRBJ2-5; D ambiguous. CDR1 is DFQATT and CDR2 is SNEGSKA in the germline V gene (reference sequence). The V end was cut by 6 bases, the J end by 5 bases, with 16 bases between. The length of the CDR3 is 13 residues. The DNA for the CDR3 is TGCAGTGCAAACCTAGTCGTATTCGAGACCCAGTACTTC. This codes for CSANLVVFETQYF.

This clonotype occurred a few times. This rearrangement joins TRBV5-1 to TRBJ1-3; 8 bases are a match to TRBD1. This CDR3 region has 16 residues. Germline lookup yields CDR1 SGHRS and CDR2 YFSETQ. V lost 1 base to trimming and J lost 0 bases; unmatched junction nucleotides: 3. CDR3 DNA sequence: TGCGCCAGCAGCTTGCCAACAGGGGGCTCTGGAAACACCATATATTTT. Its translation: CASSLPTGGSGNTIYF.

The chain carries TRBV5-1 and TRBJ2-2; TRBD1 matches at 7 bases. The CDR3 runs to 15 residues. CDR1 and CDR2 from the germline V gene are SGHRS and YFSETQ. The V segment lost 6 bases and the J segment 2 bases; nucleotides outside the gene matches: 7. In nucleotides, the CDR3 is TGCGCCAGCAAAGAGGGGGCCCTAAACACCGGGGAGCTGTTTTTT. This translates into CASKEGALNTGELFF.

In its sample, this clonotype was seen a few times. The CDR3 sequence: CASRLTGTGGTYEQYF. The DNA of the CDR3 is TGTGCCAGCAGGCTAACCGGGACAGGGGGTACCTACGAGCAGTACTTC. V gene TRBV6-5 combines with J gene TRBJ2-7; 11 positions agree with TRBD1. The J segment lost 2 bases and the V segment lost 6 bases, leaving 9 bases of the junction unmatched. The CDR3 has 16 amino acids. Germline CDR1 MNHEY, CDR2 SVGAGI.

This clonotype was recorded at least ten times. This chain links TRBV27 with TRBJ1-1; D is unclear. CDR1 and CDR2 from the germline V gene are MNHEY and SMNVEV (reference sequence). V was cut by 7 bases and J by 2 bases, with 14 bases left in between. This CDR3 has 14 amino acids. In nucleotides, the CDR3 is TGTGCCAGCACCACAGCGGGCAAAAACACTGAAGCTTTCTTT. This encodes CASTTAGKNTEAFF.

This clonotype was counted a few times. For the CDR3, the DNA is TGTGCCAGCATCCAGGGGACTAGAGACATGACCGGGGAGCTGTTTTTT. It yields the protein CASIQGTRDMTGELFF. The chain is built from TRBV11-3 and TRBJ2-2; 8 positions match TRBD2. Trimming at V came to 7 bases and at J to 5 bases, leaving 12 bases not matched to a gene. Germline CDR1 and CDR2: SGHNT and YENEEA. The CDR3 loop spans 16 amino acids. The full variable domain, with the rest looked up from reference TRBV11-3 and TRBJ2-2, is EAGVVQSPRYKIIEKKQPVAFWCNPISGHNTLYWYLQNLGQGPELLIRYENEEAVDDSQLPKDRFSAERLKGVDSTLKIQPAELGDSAVYLCASIQGTRDMTGELFFGEGSRLTVL.

A word on this clonotype: A read error may explain this, as a much larger clone is one base away. V usage is TRBV24-1 and J usage is TRBJ2-7; a possible D gene is TRBD1 (5 bases). V was shortened by 4 bases and J by 8 bases, with 14 bases between the two germline ends. From germline, CDR1 is KGHDR and CDR2 SFDVKD. This CDR3 has 13 residues. The CDR3 sequence: CATSEQVSGQQYF. Here the CDR3 DNA reads TGTGCCACCAGTGAACAGGTGTCTGGCCAGCAGTACTTC.

This chain uses TRBV5-1 with TRBJ2-3; weak D call: TRBD1 (6 bases). The CDR3 contains 16 residues. Looked up from germline, CDR1 is SGHRS and CDR2 is YFSETQ. Trimming removed 2 bases at V and 6 bases at J, with 19 bases between. DNA of the CDR3: TGCGCCAGCAGCTTTCCCCGACAGGCCGAATCGGATACGCAGTATTTT. Translated, it gives CASSFPRQAESDTQYF.

This clonotype has a count of ten or more. V gene TRBV14 combines with J gene TRBJ1-1; D possibly corresponds to TRBD1 (5 bases). Trimming pared 4 bases from V and 7 bases from J, leaving 13 bases between. Germline CDR1 is SGHDN and CDR2 is FVKESK. The CDR3 consists of 13 residues. The CDR3 sequence is CASSPRGVREAFF. The CDR3, as DNA: TGTGCCAGCAGCCCCCGGGGGGTCCGTGAAGCTTTCTTT.

This clonotype has a count of ten or more. DNA for the CDR3: TGTGCCAGTAGGGCCTTGGACAGGACCTTCGGTGAGCAGTTCTTC. Its translation: CASRALDRTFGEQFF. V usage is TRBV19 and J usage is TRBJ2-1; 7 nucleotides line up with TRBD1. Trimming took 6 bases from V and 9 from J; bases not matched to a gene: 14. CDR3 size: 15 residues. Germline values: CDR1 LNHDA, CDR2 SQIVND (reference sequence).

As to this clonotype: Being one base from a much bigger clone, this may be a read error. The CDR3 end shows no conserved phenylalanine or tryptophan, and so a read error is likely. The chain combines TRBV28 with TRBJ2-2; possibly TRBD1 for D (6 bases). V lost 4 bases to trimming and J lost 7 bases, with 10 bases between them. The CDR3 runs 13 residues. Germline-derived CDR1 and CDR2 are MDHEN and SYDVKM. In DNA form, the CDR3 reads TGTGCCAGCAGTTGGCGACAGGACGGGGAGCTGTTTCTT. It is translated as CASSWRQDGELFL.

Ten or more counts support this clonotype. This chain joins TRBV11-3 and TRBJ2-2; a possible D gene is TRBD2 (6 bases). The V gene lost 8 bases and the J gene lost 1 base, with 14 bases spanning the gap. The CDR3 spans 15 residues. The germline gives CDR1 SGHNT, CDR2 YENEEA. CDR3 sequence reads: CASWGLTLNTGELFF. CDR3 bases: TGTGCCAGCTGGGGACTGACCCTGAACACCGGGGAGCTGTTTTTT.

This clonotype was recorded a few times. The chain uses TRBV4-2 and TRBJ2-1; TRBD2 might be the D (6 bases). The V end was cut by 0 bases, the J end by 9 bases, with 9 bases between. Per germline, CDR1 LGHNA and CDR2 YNFKEQ. This CDR3 contains 13 residues. CDR3 in DNA: TGTGCCAGCAGCCAAGAAGGAGGGTTTGAGCAGTTCTTC. Its protein product is CASSQEGGFEQFF.

This clonotype was recorded many times. V gene TRBV29-1 combines with J gene TRBJ1-1, with TRBD1 matching 10 bases. The CDR3 is made up of 14 amino acids. Germline loops: CDR1 SQVTM, CDR2 ANQGSEA. The junction had 7 bases not matched to a gene; V was cut back by 5 bases and J by 4 bases. The chain's CDR3 is CSVHPGTGVTEAFF. In DNA form, the CDR3 reads TGCAGCGTTCACCCCGGGACAGGGGTCACTGAAGCTTTCTTT.

Details on this clonotype: A much larger clone is a single base away; this may be a read error. The chain joins TRBV29-1 to TRBJ2-7; D is perhaps TRBD2 (5 bases). CDR1 is SQVTM and CDR2 is ANQGSEA in the germline V gene. The CDR3 loop spans 15 amino acids. CDR3 coding DNA: TGCAGCTTTGAGTTAGCGAGCACTAGCTCCTACGAGCAGTACTTC. This encodes CSFELASTSSYEQYF.

This clonotype has a count of ten or more. The chain uses TRBV6-2 or TRBV6-3 and TRBJ2-1; possibly TRBD1 or TRBD2 for D (6 bases each). Germline values: CDR1 MNHEY, CDR2 SVGEGT. The germline V and J ends were trimmed by 2 bases and 8 bases, with 13 bases remaining between them. This CDR3 comprises 14 residues. The CDR3 is CASSYPPGGHEQFF. The CDR3 region has the DNA TGTGCCAGCAGTTACCCCCCTGGGGGGCATGAGCAGTTCTTC.

This clonotype has ten or more counts. This rearrangement joins TRBV12-3 or TRBV12-4 to TRBJ1-1; 9 nucleotides line up with TRBD1. The CDR3 extends over 14 amino acids. V dropped 6 bases and J dropped 2; count of bases not matched to a gene: 4. The CDR3 bases are TGTGCCAGCAGCTCGGGACAGGGAAACACTGAAGCTTTCTTT. This codes for CASSSGQGNTEAFF.